A single TCR beta chain is shown here with its context. In the original workflow: Reference gene primers were amplified, and this amplification served to estimate nucleated cell counts. Profiling relied on immunoSEQ multiplex PCR, and the TCRdb table lists in-frame clones only, not all of them. V, J and clone size are taken as reported in that table, and D and trimming were inferred from the DNA itself. Here the sample spans some 190,000 clones, about 90% being singletons. The CDR3 consists of 16 residues. The ends lost 6 bases at V and 7 bases at J; junction bases unmatched: 13. The germline gives CDR1 MGHRA, CDR2 YSYEKL. The data originate from a study of blood T cell repertoires in COVID-19. Whole-study context: The United States, Italy and Spain were the sources of the acute and convalescent COVID-19 samples. The cDNA or gDNA used as material had been derived from T cells, B-cell-depleted T cells, or PBMCs.

The sample taken for sequencing was peripheral blood. This sequence joins TRBV4-1 and TRBJ1-2; 11 bases line up with TRBD1. The receptor was derived from a man aged 18 to 29 with active or convalescent COVID-19. CDR3 DNA: TGCGCCAGCAGACCCGGGGCAGGACAGGGGGCGTTTGGCTACACCTTC. Translating gives CASRPGAGQGAFGYTF.